Detailed here is one TCR beta chain. The antigen is not known. This record belongs to a study of T cell responses to AZD1222 COVID-19 vaccine. Study-wide results and limits: The sample set comprised mostly white British donors with more females, and clonal diversity was possibly underestimated. Nearly half of the spike-specific TCRs reportedly recognize variant regions that carry no mutations.

The germline V gene encodes CDR1 LGHDT and CDR2 YNNKEL (reference sequence). The junction had 4 bases not matched to a gene; V was cut back by 3 bases and J by 7 bases. This CDR3 contains 14 residues. Only in-frame clones appear in the TCRdb table, and some are missing; sequencing was by immunoSEQ multiplex PCR. The table lists about 200,000 clones, 85% to 95% of them singletons. Material: peripheral blood, obtained 28 days after the second AZD1222 dose. The gene calls are TRBV3-1 (or the pseudogene TRBV3-2) and TRBJ1-4; 8 nucleotides align to TRBD1. This receptor was identified in an adult who received the AZD1222 COVID-19 vaccine. CDR3 loop: CASSQRQGSEKLFF. The CDR3 DNA reads TGTGCCAGCAGCCAGCGACAGGGGAGTGAAAAACTGTTTTTT.